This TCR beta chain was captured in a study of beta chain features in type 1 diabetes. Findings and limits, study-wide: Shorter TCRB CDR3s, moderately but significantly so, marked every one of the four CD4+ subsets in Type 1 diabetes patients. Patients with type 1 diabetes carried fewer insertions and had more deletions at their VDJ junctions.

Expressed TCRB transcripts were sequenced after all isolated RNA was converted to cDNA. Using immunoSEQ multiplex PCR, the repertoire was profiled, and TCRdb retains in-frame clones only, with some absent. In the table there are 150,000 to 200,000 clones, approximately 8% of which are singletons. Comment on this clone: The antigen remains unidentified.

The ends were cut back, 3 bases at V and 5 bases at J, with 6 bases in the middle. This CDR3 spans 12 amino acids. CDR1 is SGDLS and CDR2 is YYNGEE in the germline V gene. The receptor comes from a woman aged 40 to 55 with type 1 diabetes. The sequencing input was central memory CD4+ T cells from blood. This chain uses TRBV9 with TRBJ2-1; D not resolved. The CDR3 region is CASSAFNNEQFF. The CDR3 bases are TGTGCCAGCAGCGCGTTTAACAATGAGCAGTTCTTC.